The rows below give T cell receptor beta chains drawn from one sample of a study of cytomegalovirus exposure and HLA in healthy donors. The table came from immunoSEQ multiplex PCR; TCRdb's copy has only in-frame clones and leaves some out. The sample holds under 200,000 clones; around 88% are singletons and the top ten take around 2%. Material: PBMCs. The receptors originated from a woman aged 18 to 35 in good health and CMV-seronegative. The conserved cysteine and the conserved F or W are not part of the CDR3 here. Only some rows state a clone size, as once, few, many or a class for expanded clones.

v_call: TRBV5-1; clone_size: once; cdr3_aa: ASSLSGNSNQPQH
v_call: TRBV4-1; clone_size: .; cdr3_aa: ASSQDTGGYGYT
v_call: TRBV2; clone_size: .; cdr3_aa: ASKSVWQGPFDQPQH
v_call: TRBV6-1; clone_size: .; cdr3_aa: ASREGSDNEKLF
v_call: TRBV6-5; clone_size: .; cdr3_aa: ASRFNRGMNEAF
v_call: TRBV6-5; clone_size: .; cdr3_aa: ATTAATDTQY
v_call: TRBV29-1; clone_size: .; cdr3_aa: SARTGLDYGYT
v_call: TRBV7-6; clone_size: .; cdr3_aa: ASSPISGGPYEQY
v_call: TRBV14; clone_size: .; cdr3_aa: ASSQEKTSYGYT
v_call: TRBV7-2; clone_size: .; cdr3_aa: ASSLTGVPGRETQY
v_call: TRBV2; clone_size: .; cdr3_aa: ASSTSTDTQY
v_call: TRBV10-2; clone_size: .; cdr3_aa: ASSGQGATTEAF
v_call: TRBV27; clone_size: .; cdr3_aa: ASSLQGASSYEQY
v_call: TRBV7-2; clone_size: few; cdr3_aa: ASSLVNRKNTEAF
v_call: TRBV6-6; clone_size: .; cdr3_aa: ASSYSGEQGPPQH
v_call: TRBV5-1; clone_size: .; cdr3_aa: ASSLIGGVRSGTDTQY
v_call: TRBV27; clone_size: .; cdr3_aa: ASSQVGGGRHYEQY
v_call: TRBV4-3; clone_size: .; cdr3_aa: ASSGQTGGGEKLF
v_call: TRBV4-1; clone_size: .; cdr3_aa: ASSQVRGAVETQY
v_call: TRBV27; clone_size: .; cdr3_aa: ASWGRPGQGNQPQH
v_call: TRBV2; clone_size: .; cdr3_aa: ATLDRGPDTQY
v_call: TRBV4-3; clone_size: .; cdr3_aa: ASSQGLREWGKF
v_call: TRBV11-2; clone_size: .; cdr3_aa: ASSLERGGTYEQY
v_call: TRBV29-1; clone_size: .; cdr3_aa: SVDSSYEQY
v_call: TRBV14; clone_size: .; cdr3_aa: ASSQQAVYGYT
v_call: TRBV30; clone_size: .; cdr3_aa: AWSIPREGEKLF
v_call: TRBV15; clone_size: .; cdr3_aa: ATSRGHNSNQPQH
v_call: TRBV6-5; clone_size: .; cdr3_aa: ASSYSGDSPITPLH
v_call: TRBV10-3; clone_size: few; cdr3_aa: AIRSPGTGSSYEQY
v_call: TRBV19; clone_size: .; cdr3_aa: ASSPRASGQGWAYEQY
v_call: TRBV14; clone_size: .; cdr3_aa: ASSGTGGSDTQY
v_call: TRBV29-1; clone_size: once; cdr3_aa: SVDRGRETQY
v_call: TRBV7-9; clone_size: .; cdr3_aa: ASSPGQGAGDEQY
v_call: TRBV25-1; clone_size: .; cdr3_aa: ASRGTVPNYGYT
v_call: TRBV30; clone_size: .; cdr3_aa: AWRAASTIEAF
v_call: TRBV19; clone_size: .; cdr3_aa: ASSIWGTPRQVNEQY
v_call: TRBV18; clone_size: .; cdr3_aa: ASSPTSGEADTQY
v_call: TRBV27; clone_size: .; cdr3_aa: ASSLSGVGQPQH
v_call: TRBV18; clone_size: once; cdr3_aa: ASAGTQTGANVLT